The rows below give T cell receptor beta chains drawn from one sample of a study of blood T cell repertoires in COVID-19. Sequencing was performed with immunoSEQ multiplex PCR; in TCRdb, only in-frame clones are kept and a portion is missing. Of some 320,000 clones in the sample, under 95% are singletons; the top ten hold around 2.5%. What was sequenced was PBMCs or T cells enriched from blood (not recorded which). All receptors come from a man between 60 and 75 years old who had recovered from COVID-19. Each CDR3 is given without its conserved first and last residue.

V gene	J gene	CDR3 protein
TRBV6-2/TRBV6-3	TRBJ2-7	ASSFDRPLTTSYEQY
TRBV6-6	TRBJ1-5	ASSLGQKTDQPQH
TRBV6-5	TRBJ2-1	ASTRPGSNEQF
TRBV9	TRBJ2-5	ASSVGGAVPGTQY
TRBV19	TRBJ1-5	ASSEAGTGLRSQPQH
TRBV4-2	TRBJ1-2	ASSHSSGTGSYGYT
TRBV7-9	TRBJ1-2	ASSLAAGYGYT
TRBV30	TRBJ2-3	AWSRTAADTQY
TRBV29-1	TRBJ1-5	SVAGYSNQPQH
TRBV4-3	TRBJ2-7	ASSPEWTSSPSSYEQY
TRBV19	TRBJ2-4	ASSIDGQGQNIQY
TRBV29-1	TRBJ2-3	SGSGITDTQY
TRBV4-1	TRBJ2-3	ASSQVPRGASTDTQY
TRBV7-3	TRBJ2-7	ASSLGGTPYEQY
TRBV28	TRBJ1-6	ASSLGTGGSNSPLH
TRBV4-2	TRBJ2-2	ASRLLAGGQNTGELF
TRBV3-1/TRBV3-2	TRBJ1-5	ASSQTGAHQPQH
TRBV5-6	TRBJ1-6	ASSSYSGSSYNSPLH
TRBV2	TRBJ1-5	ASSVAGNNQPQH
TRBV7-9	TRBJ2-3	ASSPRDTQY
TRBV11-3	TRBJ2-2	ASSPSSGRATGELF
TRBV7-9	TRBJ2-1	ASSTGVSYNEQF
TRBV15	TRBJ1-2	ATSLTTTVAGGYT
TRBV6-5	TRBJ1-2	ASSFRVNYGYT
TRBV4-3	TRBJ2-1	ASSLGLAGGSNEQF
TRBV6-1	TRBJ1-6	ASSELLGQGNSPLH
TRBV7-2	TRBJ1-1	AIPVGGSTEAF
TRBV11-2	TRBJ2-7	ASSLGGNRGIDEQY
TRBV18	TRBJ2-7	ASSPAGQGSPYEQY
TRBV30	TRBJ2-7	AWSVGLAGSSYEQY
TRBV3-1/TRBV3-2	TRBJ1-2	ASSPGQGRYGYT
TRBV4-3	TRBJ1-2	ASSQDGGLGGYT
TRBV6-2/TRBV6-3	TRBJ2-1	ASSYTRRRNNEQF
TRBV14	TRBJ1-1	ASSSTYRFTEAF
TRBV4-3	TRBJ2-2	ASSQEFAGGVLELF
TRBV29-1	TRBJ1-3	SVSSAGGAGNTIY
TRBV6-1	TRBJ1-6	ASSEVRGSPLH
TRBV28	TRBJ1-1	ASSLLTGLNTEAF
TRBV5-1	TRBJ2-7	ASSFGTGYEQY
TRBV3-1/TRBV3-2	TRBJ2-1	ASSPSGSVGNEQF
TRBV18	TRBJ2-1	ASSAGYRRGGLDEQF
TRBV5-1	TRBJ2-7	ASSWPISGATSYEQY
TRBV6-5	TRBJ2-7	ASSYSGQSYEQY
TRBV9	TRBJ1-1	ASSVVGTASNTEAF
TRBV18	TRBJ1-1	ASSPGTVNTEAF
TRBV5-1	TRBJ2-1	ASSLAASGRNEQF
TRBV7-3	TRBJ1-5	ASSHCGRGDQPQH
TRBV6-5	TRBJ2-1	ASSYKREAAYNEQF
TRBV5-1	TRBJ2-6	ASSQNPGANVLT
TRBV7-2	TRBJ1-2	ASSSDRGPYGYT
TRBV3-1/TRBV3-2	TRBJ2-7	ASSQGTGGYEQY
TRBV30	TRBJ1-2	AWSKGLGYGYT
TRBV25-1	TRBJ1-2	ASTRPRQGRAGDYGYT
TRBV4-3	TRBJ2-1	ASSPKRGGYNEQF